These 28 T cell receptor beta chains share one sample of origin, sequenced in a study of T cell changes during pregnancy in multiple sclerosis. Clones were sequenced by immunoSEQ multiplex PCR, and TCRdb holds only the in-frame ones, with some missing. Of some 59,000 clones listed, 80% to 90% were seen once; the top ten hold roughly 2.5%. The input for sequencing was peripheral blood, taken in the first trimester of pregnancy. These receptors were obtained from a female donor with multiple sclerosis, enrolled in a pregnancy study.

This sequence joins TRBV19 and TRBJ2-5, with TRBD1 identical over 8 bases. The trim removed 4 bases at V and 5 bases at J, leaving 9 bases unmatched. Per germline, CDR1 LNHDA and CDR2 SQIVND (reference sequence). The CDR3 has 15 amino acids. This CDR3 reads CASSTRTGMGETQYF. The CDR3 coding sequence is TGTGCCAGTAGTACCCGGACAGGGATGGGGGAGACCCAGTACTTC.

This clone has just a few counts. This chain connects TRBV7-2 to TRBJ1-2; 7 nucleotides match TRBD1. This CDR3 has 13 amino acids. Germline values: CDR1 SGHTA, CDR2 FQGNSA. After removal of 6 bases from V and 5 bases from J, the junction contained 6 bases not matched to a gene. CDR3 DNA: TGTGCCAGCAGGGCAGGGGGTGTGTATGGCTACACCTTC. Translation: CASRAGGVYGYTF.

This chain uses TRBV6-5 with TRBJ2-7; 8 nucleotides line up with TRBD1. The V segment lost 10 bases and the J segment 2 bases; nucleotides outside the gene matches: 10. This CDR3 contains 14 residues. Germline V gene lookup returns CDR1 MNHEY and CDR2 SVGAGI. The CDR3 sequence is CATSWRDRTYEQYF. The CDR3 DNA reads as TGTGCCACCTCATGGAGGGACAGGACCTACGAGCAGTACTTC.

This chain connects TRBV19 to TRBJ1-2; 7 bases are a match to TRBD1. Germline CDR1 is LNHDA and CDR2 is SQIVND (reference sequence). Trimming removed 6 bases from V and 2 bases from J; junction bases left unmatched: 6. This CDR3 is built from 14 residues. CDR3 sequence: CASSLTGLNYGYTF. CDR3 in DNA: TGTGCCAGTAGCCTGACAGGGCTCAACTATGGCTACACCTTC. The entire variable domain, with the rest obtained from reference TRBV19 and TRBJ1-2, is as follows: DGGITQSPKYLFRKEGQNVTLSCEQNLNHDAMYWYRQDPGQGLRLIYYSQIVNDFQKGDIAEGYSVSREKKESFPLTVTSAQKNPTAFYLCASSLTGLNYGYTFGSGTRLTVV.

This chain connects TRBV5-1 to TRBJ2-1, with D perhaps matching TRBD2 (6 bases). The ends were cut back, 2 bases at V and 7 bases at J, with 13 bases in the middle. This CDR3 comprises 14 residues. CDR1 and CDR2 (germline): SGHRS, YFSETQ. CDR3 sequence: CASSLIAGRNEQFF. CDR3 sequence (DNA): TGCGCCAGCAGCTTAATAGCCGGGAGAAATGAGCAGTTCTTC. The whole variable domain, filled in from reference TRBV5-1 and TRBJ2-1, reads KAGVTQTPRYLIKTRGQQVTLSCSPISGHRSVSWYQQTPGQGLQFLFEYFSETQRNKGNFPGRFSGRQFSNSRSEMNVSTLELGDSALYLCASSLIAGRNEQFFGPGTRLTVL.

The CDR3 loop reads CASSRGQNTEAFF. CDR3 DNA: TGCGCCAGCAGCCGGGGGCAGAACACTGAAGCTTTCTTT. The rearrangement uses TRBV4-1 and TRBJ1-1, with a tentative D call TRBD1 (6 bases). The CDR3 contains 13 residues. Trimming removed 4 bases at V and 1 base at J, with 7 bases between. Germline loops: CDR1 MGHRA, CDR2 YSYEKL.

This clone was recorded once. The chain carries TRBV5-1 and TRBJ2-5, with TRBD2 identical over 10 bases. Germline CDR1 SGHRS, CDR2 YFSETQ. Trimming removed 4 bases from V and 1 base from J; junction bases left unmatched: 7. The CDR3 loop spans 16 amino acids. CDR3 in DNA: TGCGCCAGCAGCCCGAGGGTAGCGGGGGGCCAAGAGACCCAGTACTTC. Amino acids: CASSPRVAGGQETQYF.

J is TRBJ1-1 and V is TRBV5-1; tentative D call: TRBD1 (6 bases). Germline V gene lookup returns CDR1 SGHRS and CDR2 YFSETQ. The ends were cut back, 6 bases at V and 5 bases at J, with 17 bases in the middle. CDR3 size: 14 residues. CDR3: CASTDGGGWTEAFF. In DNA form, the CDR3 reads TGCGCCAGCACCGACGGTGGGGGCTGGACTGAAGCTTTCTTT.

The V gene is TRBV7-8, the J gene TRBJ1-3; maybe TRBD1 (6 bases). This CDR3 has 16 residues. CDR1 is SGHVS and CDR2 is FQNEAQ in the germline V gene. Trimming left V 1 base short and J 4 bases short, with 14 bases between. This chain's CDR3 is CASSLVEQGGGNTIYF. CDR3 DNA sequence: TGTGCCAGCAGCTTAGTAGAACAGGGTGGAGGAAACACCATATATTTT.

This chain joins TRBV25-1 and TRBJ2-4; 7 bases map to TRBD1. V was clipped by 1 base and J by 1 base; unmatched bases: 7. In germline, CDR1 is MGHDK, CDR2 SYGVNS. The CDR3 contains 17 residues. CDR3 bases: TGTGCCAGCAGTGAATTTAGGGGGCGTTGGGCCAAAAACATTCAGTACTTC. Translated: CASSEFRGRWAKNIQYF.

The chain combines TRBV5-4 with TRBJ2-7; D unresolved. Trimming cost V 4 bases and J 0 bases, with 14 bases left between them. The germline V gene encodes CDR1 SGHNT and CDR2 YYREEE (reference sequence). The CDR3 runs 15 residues. The CDR3 reads CASSPTPPSSYEQYF. In DNA form, the CDR3 reads TGTGCCAGCAGCCCAACCCCCCCCAGCTCCTACGAGCAGTACTTC. Drawing the rest from reference TRBV5-4 and TRBJ2-7, the complete variable domain is ETGVTQSPTHLIKTRGQQVTLRCSSQSGHNTVSWYQQALGQGPQFIFQYYREEENGRGNFPPRFSGLQFPNYSSELNVNALELDDSALYLCASSPTPPSSYEQYFGPGTRLTVT.

The gene calls are TRBV11-2 and TRBJ1-3; 8 bases map to TRBD1. Trimming took 6 bases from V and 4 from J; bases not matched to a gene: 17. This CDR3 contains 18 residues. In germline, CDR1 is SGHAT, CDR2 FQNNGV. CDR3 sequence: CASRSLLSTGETGNTIYF. The CDR3 nucleotides read TGTGCCAGCAGGAGCCTCCTATCGACAGGGGAGACGGGAAACACCATATATTTT.

This chain uses TRBV25-1 with TRBJ2-2; possible D gene TRBD1, 6 bases. V was cut by 8 bases and J by 4 bases, with 11 bases left in between. The CDR3 sequence is 13 residues long. Germline V gene sequence: CDR1 MGHDK, CDR2 SYGVNS. For the CDR3, the DNA is TGTGCCAGCCACGGACAGAGCACCGGGGAGCTGTTTTTT. The encoded protein is CASHGQSTGELFF.

The rearrangement links TRBV7-2 to TRBJ1-1; TRBD1 is a possible D gene (5 bases). Trimming shortened V by 5 bases and J by 2 bases, and 9 bases separated the two germline ends. The CDR3 covers 13 residues. CDR1 is SGHTA, CDR2 FQGNSA, per germline. Written as DNA, the CDR3 is TGTGCCAGCAGCCAACAGGAAAACACTGAAGCTTTCTTT. Protein: CASSQQENTEAFF.

This rearrangement joins TRBV4-3 to TRBJ1-4; D remains unclear. This CDR3 region has 15 residues. Trimming took off 2 bases at V and 7 bases at J, with 14 bases between the two ends. Germline V gene data show CDR1 as LGHNA and CDR2 as YSLEER. The CDR3 is CASSQLLRLGEKLFF. DNA for the CDR3: TGCGCCAGCAGCCAACTTCTGCGGTTGGGTGAAAAACTGTTTTTT.

The chain recombines TRBV6-5 with TRBJ2-7; D possibly corresponds to TRBD1 (5 bases). CDR3 length: 11 amino acids. Looked up from germline, CDR1 is MNHEY and CDR2 is SVGAGI. Trimming left V 7 bases short and J 6 bases short, with 10 bases between. In DNA, the CDR3 is TGTGCCAGCACCAGGGCGTCCGAGCAGTACTTC. Protein sequence: CASTRASEQYF.

The chain joins TRBV27 to TRBJ2-1, with 11 bases aligning to TRBD2. This CDR3 is 16 amino acids long. Unmatched junction bases numbered 5, after V lost 3 bases and J lost 4 bases. The germline gives CDR1 MNHEY, CDR2 SMNVEV (reference sequence). The CDR3, as DNA: TGTGCCAGCAGTTTGTTAGCGGGAGGGTTATACAATGAGCAGTTCTTC. It specifies CASSLLAGGLYNEQFF.

This clone was detected once. V is TRBV27 and J is TRBJ2-7, with 8 positions matching TRBD1. CDR3 length: 13 residues. Germline V lookup: CDR1 MNHEY, CDR2 SMNVEV (reference sequence). V gave up 11 bases and J gave up 0 bases; unmatched junction bases: 6. CDR3 region: CASGGHISYEQYF. DNA of the CDR3: TGTGCCTCAGGGGGCCATATCTCCTACGAGCAGTACTTC.

The rearrangement joins TRBV29-1 to TRBJ1-1; D not resolved. The germline V gene encodes CDR1 SQVTM and CDR2 ANQGSEA. This CDR3 region has 14 residues. V lost 2 bases, J lost 2 bases, and 12 bases lay in between. The CDR3 loop is CSVEIRPANTEAFF. In DNA form, the CDR3 reads TGCAGCGTTGAAATCAGGCCGGCTAACACTGAAGCTTTCTTT. The full variable domain, its missing parts supplied by reference TRBV29-1 and TRBJ1-1, is SAVISQKPSRDICQRGTSLTIQCQVDSQVTMMFWYRQQPGQSLTLIATANQGSEATYESGFVIDKFPISRPNLTFSTLTVSNMSPEDSSIYLCSVEIRPANTEAFFGQGTRLTVV.

The rearrangement joins TRBV6-5 to TRBJ1-5, with D possibly matching TRBD1 (6 bases). V was clipped by 5 bases and J by 7 bases, with 18 bases between them. CDR1 is MNHEY and CDR2 is SVGAGI in the germline V gene. The CDR3 extends over 15 amino acids. The CDR3, as DNA: TGTGCCAGCAGTGGCGACCGGGACATGCGGCAGCCCCAGCATTTT. This sequence encodes CASSGDRDMRQPQHF.

The rearrangement links TRBV7-2 to TRBJ2-7; 11 bases line up with TRBD2. Germline trimming cut 3 bases from V and 4 bases from J; bases unmatched to any gene: 2. Germline V CDR1 and CDR2: SGHTA, FQGNSA. This CDR3 region has 14 residues. Here the CDR3 reads CASSLASGGYEQYF. DNA of the CDR3: TGTGCCAGCAGCTTGGCTAGCGGGGGGTACGAGCAGTACTTC.

The gene calls are TRBV11-3 and TRBJ2-7; TRBD2 is a possible D gene (5 bases). Between the trimmed V and J ends, which lost 0 bases and 3 bases, there was a span of 12 bases. The CDR3 runs to 15 residues. The germline gives CDR1 SGHNT, CDR2 YENEEA. CDR3 sequence reads: CASSLDGNSGYEQYF. The CDR3 bases are TGTGCCAGCAGCTTAGACGGGAATTCCGGCTACGAGCAGTACTTC.

This clone was seen more than once but under ten times. This chain connects TRBV5-1 to TRBJ1-1; D is possibly TRBD1 (5 bases). Germline-derived CDR1 and CDR2 are SGHRS and YFSETQ. The CDR3 sequence is 15 residues long. The V and J ends lost 4 bases and 2 bases respectively, with 15 bases between them. Here the CDR3 reads CASSLQVDTNTEAFF. The CDR3 DNA reads TGCGCCAGCAGCCTACAGGTGGACACTAACACTGAAGCTTTCTTT. The full variable domain, rest sourced from reference TRBV5-1 and TRBJ1-1, is KAGVTQTPRYLIKTRGQQVTLSCSPISGHRSVSWYQQTPGQGLQFLFEYFSETQRNKGNFPGRFSGRQFSNSRSEMNVSTLELGDSALYLCASSLQVDTNTEAFFGQGTRLTVV.

The chain is built from TRBV19 and TRBJ2-1; TRBD1 agrees at 7 bases. Germline CDR1 and CDR2: LNHDA and SQIVND (reference sequence). Trimming cost V 1 base and J 4 bases; bases outside gene matches: 7. This CDR3 has 16 amino acids. The CDR3, as DNA: TGTGCCAGTAGTATAGCCGGGACAGCCTTTTACAATGAGCAGTTCTTC. It specifies CASSIAGTAFYNEQFF.

This rearrangement joins TRBV6-1 to TRBJ2-4, with a possible D match to TRBD2 (6 bases). Germline lookup yields CDR1 MNHNS and CDR2 SASEGT. CDR3 length equals 18 residues. V shed 4 bases and J shed 3 bases, with 22 bases lying between them. CDR3 protein: CASSGRLTSTNFKNIQYF. CDR3 DNA: TGTGCCAGCAGTGGACGGCTAACTAGCACGAACTTCAAAAACATTCAGTACTTC.

This clone came up a few times. The chain couples TRBV7-9 to TRBJ1-1, with 8 bases fitting TRBD1. CDR1 is SEHNR and CDR2 is FQNEAQ in the germline V gene (reference sequence). The CDR3 has 18 amino acids. V was pared by 1 base and J by 0 bases, with 10 bases of the junction left unmatched. Written as DNA, the CDR3 is TGTGCCAGCAGCTTAGACCCCTGGACAGGGCCGATGAACACTGAAGCTTTCTTT. The encoded protein is CASSLDPWTGPMNTEAFF.

The chain joins TRBV4-1 to TRBJ2-1, with 12 bases lining up with TRBD1. V shed 4 bases, J shed 7 bases, and the junction held 17 bases outside the gene matches. The CDR3 consists of 19 residues. Per germline, CDR1 MGHRA and CDR2 YSYEKL. CDR3 in amino acids: CASSPSTPRDRGRVNEQFF. CDR3 bases: TGCGCCAGCAGCCCCTCTACGCCCCGGGACAGGGGGCGGGTGAATGAGCAGTTCTTC.

The V and J genes are TRBV18 and TRBJ1-4; 9 bases match TRBD1. CDR3 length equals 14 residues. CDR1 and CDR2 (germline): KGHSH, LQKENI. J lost 8 bases, V lost 4 bases, and 5 bases had no gene match. CDR3 DNA sequence: TGTGCCAGCTCACAAGGACAGGGGCGGGAAAAACTGTTTTTT. Protein product: CASSQGQGREKLFF.